This is a list of T cell receptor beta chains from one sample in a study of cytomegalovirus exposure and HLA in healthy donors. Using immunoSEQ multiplex PCR, the repertoire was profiled, and TCRdb retains in-frame clones only, with some absent. The sample gives approximately 170,000 clones, over 70% of which show up once; 1.6% is in the top ten. The sequencing input was PBMCs. These receptors came from a woman younger than 30 in good health and CMV-seronegative. Both conserved end residues are part of each CDR3. D genes are given only for firm matches. The size entry is marked missing in some rows and otherwise reads once, few, many or a size class.

D,V,size,J,DNA,CDR3
-,TRBV6-5,many,TRBJ2-2,TGTGCCAGCAGGACGGGGGACACCGGGGAGCTGTTTTTT,CASRTGDTGELFF
-,TRBV6-4,few,TRBJ2-2,TGTGCCAGCAATAACAGCACCGGGGAGCTGTTTTTT,CASNNSTGELFF
-,TRBV28,-,TRBJ1-5,TGTGCCAGTGCTACCCCCCTTCAGCCCCAGCATTTT,CASATPLQPQHF
-,TRBV5-8,once,TRBJ2-3,TGTGCCAGCAACCCTGTCAGGAGGGGCACAGATACGCAGTATTTT,CASNPVRRGTDTQYF
-,TRBV10-2,-,TRBJ2-7,TGCGCCAGCAGTTCCCTTAGGGGAACCTACGAGCAGTACTTC,CASSSLRGTYEQYF
-,TRBV14,-,TRBJ1-2,TGTGCCAGCAGCCAATATAGGGGGGGCTACACCTTC,CASSQYRGGYTF
-,TRBV28,-,TRBJ1-1,TGTGCCAGCAGTTCCACCTCGGGGTTTGGCAACACTGAAGCTTTCTTT,CASSSTSGFGNTEAFF
TRBD2,TRBV27,-,TRBJ2-7,TGTGCCAGCAGTTTACAAGCGGGAAAGGCCCACGAGCAGTACTTC,CASSLQAGKAHEQYF
TRBD1,TRBV5-1,-,TRBJ2-3,TGCGCCAGCAGCTTGGTGGGGACAGGCCCAGATACGCAGTATTTT,CASSLVGTGPDTQYF
TRBD1,TRBV7-3,-,TRBJ1-1,TGTGCCAGCAGCTTGGACAGGGGGCAGACTGAAGCTTTCTTT,CASSLDRGQTEAFF
-,TRBV7-9,-,TRBJ2-5,TGTGCCAGCATGAGGGATGAGGAGACCCAGTACTTC,CASMRDEETQYF
-,TRBV7-9,-,TRBJ1-2,TGTGCCAGCAGAACAGGCTACTATGGCTACACCTTC,CASRTGYYGYTF
-,TRBV5-1,-,TRBJ2-6,TGCGCCAGCAGCGCACATACATCATCGTCTGGGGCCAACGTCCTGACTTTC,CASSAHTSSSGANVLTF
TRBD1,TRBV6-5,few,TRBJ2-2,TGTGCCAGCAGTTTGGACAGGGGGCAGGACACCGGGGAGCTGTTTTTT,CASSLDRGQDTGELFF
-,TRBV6-5,-,TRBJ1-6,TGTGCCAGCAGCCGACAAAGCTCCTATAATTCACCCCTCCACTTT,CASSRQSSYNSPLHF
TRBD1,TRBV27,-,TRBJ2-7,TGTGCCAGCAGACCCCGACAGGGGGCATACTACGAGCAGTACTTC,CASRPRQGAYYEQYF
TRBD2,TRBV10-1,-,TRBJ2-7,TGCGCCAGCAGTGAGTGGCCGGGGGGTTTCTCCTACGAGCAGTACTTC,CASSEWPGGFSYEQYF
TRBD2,TRBV28,-,TRBJ2-7,TGTGCCAGCAGTCCCACCGGACTAGCCGGAAGCCTCTACGAGCAGTACTTC,CASSPTGLAGSLYEQYF
TRBD1,TRBV7-2,-,TRBJ2-3,TGTGCCAGCAGCCGACAGGGGCAGAGCACAGATACGCAGTATTTT,CASSRQGQSTDTQYF
-,TRBV6-5,-,TRBJ2-6,TGTGCCAGCAACAGGGATCCCTCTGGGGCCAACGTCCTGACTTTC,CASNRDPSGANVLTF
-,TRBV30,-,TRBJ1-5,TGTGCCTGGTCTACGCAAGAAAATCAGCCCCAGCATTTT,CAWSTQENQPQHF
-,TRBV28,-,TRBJ1-5,TGTGCCAGCAGTTCCCCAGGCGGGCAGCCCCAGCATTTT,CASSSPGGQPQHF
-,TRBV25-1,-,TRBJ2-1,TGTGCCAGCAGTGAACCGGGACAACCCAATGAGCAGTTCTTC,CASSEPGQPNEQFF
-,TRBV6-5,-,TRBJ1-5,TGTGCCACGAGCGGTGGTTTGGAACAGCCCCAGCATTTT,CATSGGLEQPQHF
-,TRBV15,-,TRBJ1-2,TGTGCCACCAGCAGAGATAAAGGCGGACTCTATGGCTACACCTTC,CATSRDKGGLYGYTF
-,TRBV28,few,TRBJ1-6,TGTGCCAGCACCAGAGGAGGCTCCTATAATTCACCCCTCCACTTT,CASTRGGSYNSPLHF
-,TRBV2,-,TRBJ1-1,TGTGCCAGCAGTGGGAGGAGGGACGAAACTGAAGCTTTCTTT,CASSGRRDETEAFF
-,TRBV28,-,TRBJ1-2,TGTGCCAGCAGTTTAAGACATTACTATGGCTACACCTTC,CASSLRHYYGYTF
TRBD1,TRBV9,-,TRBJ2-3,TGTGCCAGCAGCGCGGGACAGGGTGGTACAGATACGCAGTATTTT,CASSAGQGGTDTQYF
-,TRBV25-1,-,TRBJ1-2,TGTGCCAGCAGTGAATATTATACAGATGCTAACTATGGCTACACCTTC,CASSEYYTDANYGYTF
TRBD2,TRBV6-4,-,TRBJ2-3,TGTGCCAGCAGACCCGGGACTAGTGACACAGATACGCAGTATTTT,CASRPGTSDTDTQYF
TRBD2,TRBV10-3,-,TRBJ2-1,TGTGCCATCAGTACCGGGACTAGCGGTAACAATGAGCAGTTCTTC,CAISTGTSGNNEQFF
-,TRBV1,-,TRBJ1-3,TGCACCAGCAGCACTACGGGAGACCCTGGAAACACCATATATTTT,CTSSTTGDPGNTIYF
TRBD2,TRBV7-3,-,TRBJ2-7,TGTGCCAGCAGCTTAACTTCTAGCGGTGGGGAGCAGTACTTC,CASSLTSSGGEQYF
-,TRBV6-1,-,TRBJ2-3,TGTGCCTGCCTATGGCAGGGAGGAGATACGCAGTATTTT,CACLWQGGDTQYF
TRBD1,TRBV11-2,-,TRBJ2-5,TGTGCCAGCAACACCCGAGGGACAGCACAAGAGACCCAGTACTTC,CASNTRGTAQETQYF
TRBD2,TRBV7-3,-,TRBJ2-1,TGTGCCAGCAGCTTAACCCCCCGGACTAGGCAGTTCTTC,CASSLTPRTRQFF
-,TRBV7-2,-,TRBJ1-2,TGTGCCAGCAGCTTAGCGGGACAACCCTATGGCTACACCTTC,CASSLAGQPYGYTF
TRBD1,TRBV18,once,TRBJ2-7,TGTGCCAGCTCACCCGGGACAGGGGGCGACGAGCAGTACTTC,CASSPGTGGDEQYF
TRBD2,TRBV27,-,TRBJ2-3,TGTGCCAGCCAGACTAGCGGCAGGGGGAATACGCAGTATTTT,CASQTSGRGNTQYF
-,TRBV7-9,-,TRBJ2-2,TGTGCCAGCAGCGTACCCTATCGGACCGGGGAGCTGTTTTTT,CASSVPYRTGELFF
TRBD2,TRBV9,-,TRBJ2-1,TGTGCCAGCAGCGTAGGGGGACTATCCAATGAGCAGTTCTTC,CASSVGGLSNEQFF
-,TRBV15,-,TRBJ2-2,TGTGCCACCAGCAGAGATGCTAGCGCCGGGGAGCTGTTTTTT,CATSRDASAGELFF
-,TRBV5-1,-,TRBJ2-2,TGCGCCAGCAGCTGGACAGTCACCGGGGAGCTGTTTTTT,CASSWTVTGELFF
-,TRBV5-1,-,TRBJ2-5,TGCGCCAGCAGCCAAACAGGTCAAGAGACCCAGTACTTC,CASSQTGQETQYF
TRBD1,TRBV9,-,TRBJ1-6,TGTGCCAGCAGCCTTGGGACAGGGCAGAATTCACCCCTCCACTTT,CASSLGTGQNSPLHF
-,TRBV5-5,once,TRBJ2-7,TGTGCCAGCAGATCGACGATAGAGAATAGCCTCTACGAGCAGTACTTC,CASRSTIENSLYEQYF
TRBD1,TRBV6-1,-,TRBJ2-6,TGTGCCAGCAGTGAAGTCAGGGGGCCGTCTGGGGCCAACGTCCTGACTTTC,CASSEVRGPSGANVLTF
-,TRBV18,-,TRBJ1-3,TGTGCCAGCTCACCTTATCTCTCTGGAAACACCATATATTTT,CASSPYLSGNTIYF
-,TRBV10-3,-,TRBJ1-1,TGTGCCATCAGTGGACCGACAGCTGAAGCTTTCTTT,CAISGPTAEAFF
-,TRBV2,-,TRBJ1-2,TGTGCCAGCAGGCGTACCGGGACAACCTATGGCTACACCTTC,CASRRTGTTYGYTF
-,TRBV27,once,TRBJ1-4,TGTGCCAGCAGTTTCAGTCGGGGGGCGAGTGAAAAACTGTTTTTT,CASSFSRGASEKLFF
-,TRBV19,-,TRBJ2-5,TGTGCCAGTAGTTTTGGGGGCAGGGATCAAGAGACCCAGTACTTC,CASSFGGRDQETQYF
TRBD2,TRBV11-2,-,TRBJ2-1,TGTGCCAGCAGTGAACTAGCGGGATCTCGAAATGAGCAGTTCTTC,CASSELAGSRNEQFF
TRBD1,TRBV6-1,-,TRBJ1-6,TGTGCCAGCACCGGACAGGGGCCGTATAATTCACCCCTCCACTTT,CASTGQGPYNSPLHF
-,TRBV6-1,many,TRBJ2-5,TGTGCCAGCAGGTTCGAGAACCTCAAGACCCAGTACTTC,CASRFENLKTQYF
-,TRBV7-2,-,TRBJ1-3,TGTGCCAGCAGCTTAGTCGTGGCCTCTGGAAACACCATATATTTT,CASSLVVASGNTIYF
TRBD1,TRBV6-1,-,TRBJ1-2,TGTGCCAGCAGTGAAATGACAGGGGCAGTACATGGCTACACCTTC,CASSEMTGAVHGYTF
-,TRBV4-2,-,TRBJ1-1,TGTGCCAGCAGCCCAGAGGGGAGTAACACTGAAGCTTTCTTT,CASSPEGSNTEAFF
TRBD1,TRBV28,-,TRBJ1-2,TGTGCCAGCAGACAAGACAGGGTGGGCGGCTACACCTTC,CASRQDRVGGYTF